Listed below are T cell receptor beta chains from one sample, sequenced in a study of radiotherapy plus CTLA-4 blockade in lung cancer. TCRdb's table, derived via immunoSEQ multiplex PCR, lists solely in-frame clones and lacks some. This sample has tens of thousands of clones; over 75% occur once, and the top ten carry less than 45%. The specimen comprised peripheral blood, sampled from a patient treated with radiotherapy plus ipilimumab. All receptors derive from a human donor with non-small cell lung cancer that progressed on radiotherapy plus ipilimumab. Both conserved end residues are part of each CDR3. A D gene is named only where the DNA matches it firmly. Clone sizes are given selectively: once, few, many, or a class where the clone is expanded.

CDR3 length,clone size,D gene,V gene,J gene,CDR3 DNA,CDR3 protein
14,-,-,TRBV7-2,TRBJ1-4,TGTGCCAGCAGCTTCGGGACACAAAATGAAAAACTGTTTTTT,CASSFGTQNEKLFF
14,-,-,TRBV7-3,TRBJ2-6,TGTGCCAGCAGCCCCCACTCTGGGGCCAACGTCCTGACTTTC,CASSPHSGANVLTF
13,once,TRBD1,TRBV10-3,TRBJ1-4,TGTGCCATCAGACCAGGGGGCAACGAAAAACTGTTTTTT,CAIRPGGNEKLFF
14,-,TRBD1,TRBV6-6,TRBJ2-5,TGTGCCAGCAGCCGGGACAGGGGGAGAGAGACCCAGTACTTC,CASSRDRGRETQYF
11,once,-,TRBV30,TRBJ2-2,TGTGCCTGGAGTGTGGGGGGGGAGCTGTTTTTT,CAWSVGGELFF
14,once,TRBD2,TRBV4-1,TRBJ2-4,TGCGCCAGCAGCCAAGAGGGACTAGCGGGAAAAGTTTACTTC,CASSQEGLAGKVYF
12,-,-,TRBV28,TRBJ2-4,TGTGCCAGCAGTCCCCTTTGGAACATTCAGTACTTC,CASSPLWNIQYF
15,-,TRBD2,TRBV27,TRBJ2-1,TGTGCCAGCAGCCGAGGGACTAGAGGGTACAATGAGCAGTTCTTC,CASSRGTRGYNEQFF
17,once,TRBD1,TRBV7-3,TRBJ1-1,TGTGCCAGCAGCCCACGACAGGGAGGAAACTTGAACACTGAAGCTTTCTTT,CASSPRQGGNLNTEAFF
14,-,-,TRBV9,TRBJ1-4,TGTGCCAGCAGCCGGGGGCCAAAAGATGAAAAACTGTTTTTT,CASSRGPKDEKLFF
18,-,-,TRBV21-1,TRBJ2-7,TGTGCCAGCAGCAAAGACCCCTTCCTAGCGGACAACTCCTACGAGCAGTACTTC,CASSKDPFLADNSYEQYF
16,-,TRBD2,TRBV4-2,TRBJ2-2,TGTGCCAGCAGCCAAGATTCAGCGGGAGAACCCGGGGAGCTGTTTTTT,CASSQDSAGEPGELFF
12,-,-,TRBV28,TRBJ1-4,TGTGCCAGCAGGGCGGGGGGGGAAAAACTGTTTTTT,CASRAGGEKLFF
17,-,TRBD1,TRBV25-1,TRBJ2-3,TGTGCCAGCAGTGGGCACAGGGGGACCGTATCCACAGATACGCAGTATTTT,CASSGHRGTVSTDTQYF
17,-,TRBD1,TRBV5-8,TRBJ1-5,TGTGCCAGCAGCTCCCTATCCACAGGGGCCAAAGATCAGCCCCAGCATTTT,CASSSLSTGAKDQPQHF
13,-,-,TRBV5-4,TRBJ1-4,TGTGCCAGCAGCTTGGAGCGAAGTGGAAAACTGTTTTTT,CASSLERSGKLFF
14,-,-,TRBV30,TRBJ1-1,TGTGCCTGGAGTGTTCGGGGGATAGGGACTGAAGCTTTCTTT,CAWSVRGIGTEAFF